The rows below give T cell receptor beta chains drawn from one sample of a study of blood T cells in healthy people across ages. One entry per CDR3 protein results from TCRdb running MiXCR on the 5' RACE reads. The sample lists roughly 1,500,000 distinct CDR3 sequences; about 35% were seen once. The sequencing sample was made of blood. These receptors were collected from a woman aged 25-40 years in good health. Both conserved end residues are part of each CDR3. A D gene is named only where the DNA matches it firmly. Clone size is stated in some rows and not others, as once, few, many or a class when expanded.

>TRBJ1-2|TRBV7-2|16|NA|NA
TGTGTCAGCAGCTTAGATTGGGGGCCAGCTAACTATGGCTACACCTTC
CVSSLDWGPANYGYTF
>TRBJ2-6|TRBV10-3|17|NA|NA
TGTGCCATCAGTGAGCCGTCCGGATACCTCGGGGCCAACGTCCCGACTTTC
CAISEPSGYLGANVPTF
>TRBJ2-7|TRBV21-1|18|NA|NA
TGTGCCAGCAGCCCCCTCGTAGCGGGAGGGCCTAGTGACTACGAGCAGTACTTC
CASSPLVAGGPSDYEQYF
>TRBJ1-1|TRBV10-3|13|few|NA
TGTGCCACGGCGGGGGGCGGGAACGCTGAAGCTTTCTTT
CATAGGGNAEAFF
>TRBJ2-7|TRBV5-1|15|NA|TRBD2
TGCGCCAGCAGCTTGGAGGGTGCGGGGGGTCGCGAGCAGTACTTC
CASSLEGAGGREQYF
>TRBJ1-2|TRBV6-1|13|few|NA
TGTGCCAGCAGTAAAGTCGAGGCCTATGGCTACACCTTC
CASSKVEAYGYTF
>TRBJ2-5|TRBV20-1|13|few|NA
TGCAGTGCTAGATTGCAGGGAGGAGAGACCCAGTACTTC
CSARLQGGETQYF
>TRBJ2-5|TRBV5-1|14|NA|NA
TGCGCCAGCAGCTTTGAGGGGGGAAAAGAGACCCAGTACTTC
CASSFEGGKETQYF
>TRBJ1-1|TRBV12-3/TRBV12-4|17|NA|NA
TGTGCCAGCAGCCCTACTTTCGCGACGTCCTGGGACACTGAAGCTTTCTTT
CASSPTFATSWDTEAFF
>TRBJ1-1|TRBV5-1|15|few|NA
TGCGCCAGCAGCTTATCAGTTCTCATGAACACTGAAGCTTTCTTT
CASSLSVLMNTEAFF
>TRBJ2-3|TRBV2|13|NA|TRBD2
TGTGCCAGCATAGCGGGAGGGCCTAGTACGCAGTATTTT
CASIAGGPSTQYF
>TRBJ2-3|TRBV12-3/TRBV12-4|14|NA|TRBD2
TGTGCCAGCAGTAACGGACTAGCTACAGATACGCAGTATTTT
CASSNGLATDTQYF
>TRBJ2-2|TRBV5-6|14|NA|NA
TGTGCCAGCAGCTTGAGCTACAGCACCGGGGAGCTGTTTTTT
CASSLSYSTGELFF